This T cell receptor beta chain was sequenced in a study of identifying expanded T cells in peripheral blood. Repertoires were generated with immunoSEQ multiplex PCR, while TCRdb's copy carries only in-frame clones and drops some. Of some 120,000 clones listed, about four fifths are singletons. V shed 6 bases and J 4 bases; nucleotides not matched to a gene: 6. From germline, CDR1 is MNHEY and CDR2 SVGAGI. This CDR3 contains 14 residues. The chain has TRBV6-5 and TRBJ1-2; 9 bases match TRBD1. Source material: blood. The clonotype comes from a person aged 18-70 years in good health. CDR3 sequence (DNA): TGTGCCAGCAGGATACCGGGACAGGGCTATGGCTACACCTTC. Translation gives CASRIPGQGYGYTF.